These T cell receptor beta chains were read from a single sample in a study of blood T cell repertoires in COVID-19. Repertoires were generated with immunoSEQ multiplex PCR, while TCRdb's copy carries only in-frame clones and drops some. This sample carries over 200,000 clones, 85% to 90% of them seen once, and the ten largest clones take 1.2%. Sequencing used PBMCs or T cells enriched from blood (not recorded which). These receptors all come from a young man who had recovered from COVID-19. The CDR3 runs from the conserved cysteine through the conserved F or W. A D gene is named only where the DNA matches it firmly. A row's size may be missing; if present it is once, few, many or a size class.

CDR3 DNA: TGTGCCAGCAGCTTAGATCGTAAGAGGGGGCGAAACAATGAGCAGTTCTTC
CDR3 protein: CASSLDRKRGRNNEQFF
D gene: TRBD1
clone size: once
J gene: TRBJ2-1
V gene: TRBV11-2
CDR3 length: 17

CDR3 DNA: TGTGCCAGCTCGCCGAGAGGGGGCGAGGATTCACCCCTCCACTTT
CDR3 protein: CASSPRGGEDSPLHF
D gene: TRBD1
clone size: .
J gene: TRBJ1-6
V gene: TRBV18
CDR3 length: 15

CDR3 DNA: TGTGCCAGCTCACAGGGAAACTATGGCTACACCTTC
CDR3 protein: CASSQGNYGYTF
D gene: .
clone size: .
J gene: TRBJ1-2
V gene: TRBV6-5
CDR3 length: 12

CDR3 DNA: TGCGCCAGCAGCTTGGAGGGACAGACTGACTATGGCTACACCTTC
CDR3 protein: CASSLEGQTDYGYTF
D gene: TRBD1
clone size: .
J gene: TRBJ1-2
V gene: TRBV5-1
CDR3 length: 15

CDR3 DNA: TGTGCCAGCAGCCTTCGGGACAATTCTAAGGCTTTCTTT
CDR3 protein: CASSLRDNSKAFF
D gene: .
clone size: .
J gene: TRBJ1-1
V gene: TRBV6-5
CDR3 length: 13

CDR3 DNA: TGCGCCAGCAGCTGGGGAGGGAGCGGGAATATCTACGAGCAGTACTTC
CDR3 protein: CASSWGGSGNIYEQYF
D gene: TRBD2
clone size: medium-sized
J gene: TRBJ2-7
V gene: TRBV5-1
CDR3 length: 16

CDR3 DNA: TGTGCCAGCAAAGGACAGGGGACCCTTGACGCTGAAGCTTTCTTT
CDR3 protein: CASKGQGTLDAEAFF
D gene: TRBD1
clone size: .
J gene: TRBJ1-1
V gene: TRBV6-6
CDR3 length: 15

CDR3 DNA: TGCAGCGTTGATTGGCAGTTTAACACTGAAGCTTTCTTT
CDR3 protein: CSVDWQFNTEAFF
D gene: .
clone size: .
J gene: TRBJ1-1
V gene: TRBV29-1
CDR3 length: 13

CDR3 DNA: TGTGCCAGCAGCCAAGGGGGGGGCTCTGGGGCCAACGTCCTGACTTTC
CDR3 protein: CASSQGGGSGANVLTF
D gene: TRBD2
clone size: .
J gene: TRBJ2-6
V gene: TRBV4-2
CDR3 length: 16

CDR3 DNA: TGTGCCAGTAGTATAGATTCCGGGTATAGCAATCAGCCCCAGCATTTT
CDR3 protein: CASSIDSGYSNQPQHF
D gene: .
clone size: .
J gene: TRBJ1-5
V gene: TRBV19
CDR3 length: 16

CDR3 DNA: TGTGCCATCAGTGAGAGTGGCCGGAGGGGAAATACGCAGTATTTT
CDR3 protein: CAISESGRRGNTQYF
D gene: .
clone size: .
J gene: TRBJ2-3
V gene: TRBV10-3
CDR3 length: 15

CDR3 DNA: TGTGCCAGCAGCCAAGTAGGCGTTGAGGTGGAGACCCAGTACTTC
CDR3 protein: CASSQVGVEVETQYF
D gene: .
clone size: .
J gene: TRBJ2-5
V gene: TRBV11-2
CDR3 length: 15

CDR3 DNA: TGTGCCAGTAGTATAGGGGACAGGGGATTCGGCTACACCTTC
CDR3 protein: CASSIGDRGFGYTF
D gene: TRBD1
clone size: once
J gene: TRBJ1-2
V gene: TRBV19
CDR3 length: 14

CDR3 DNA: TGTGCCAGCAGTATTAACAGGGTCTTCTATGGCTACACCTTC
CDR3 protein: CASSINRVFYGYTF
D gene: .
clone size: .
J gene: TRBJ1-2
V gene: TRBV28
CDR3 length: 14

CDR3 DNA: TGTGCCAGCAGCGTCAGGGGGTTAGACACTGAAGCTTTCTTT
CDR3 protein: CASSVRGLDTEAFF
D gene: TRBD1
clone size: .
J gene: TRBJ1-1
V gene: TRBV5-6
CDR3 length: 14

CDR3 DNA: TGTGCCAGCAGTACCGGACAGAGGCGTGAAAAACTGTTTTTT
CDR3 protein: CASSTGQRREKLFF
D gene: .
clone size: .
J gene: TRBJ1-4
V gene: TRBV27
CDR3 length: 14

CDR3 DNA: TGTGCCACCAGTGATTTGCAATTGGGACTCGGCACAGATACGCAGTATTTT
CDR3 protein: CATSDLQLGLGTDTQYF
D gene: .
clone size: .
J gene: TRBJ2-3
V gene: TRBV24-1
CDR3 length: 17

CDR3 DNA: TGTGCCACCAGTGATTTGCGCAGGGTGAAACATTACTACGAGCAGTACTTC
CDR3 protein: CATSDLRRVKHYYEQYF
D gene: .
clone size: .
J gene: TRBJ2-7
V gene: TRBV24-1
CDR3 length: 17

CDR3 DNA: TGTGCCATCAGTGAACTAGCTCCGACGACCTCCACAGATACGCAGTATTTT
CDR3 protein: CAISELAPTTSTDTQYF
D gene: .
clone size: .
J gene: TRBJ2-3
V gene: TRBV10-3
CDR3 length: 17

CDR3 DNA: TGTGCCTGGAGTGTTGGGCTGGGCTACGAGCAGTACTTC
CDR3 protein: CAWSVGLGYEQYF
D gene: .
clone size: .
J gene: TRBJ2-7
V gene: TRBV30
CDR3 length: 13

CDR3 DNA: TGTGCCAGCAGCTCCGCCCTAATTCGGAGTGGTTCACCCCTCCACTTT
CDR3 protein: CASSSALIRSGSPLHF
D gene: .
clone size: few
J gene: TRBJ1-6
V gene: TRBV7-6
CDR3 length: 16

CDR3 DNA: TGTGCCTGGAGGAGCGGGGGGAAAGCCAAAAACATTCAGTACTTC
CDR3 protein: CAWRSGGKAKNIQYF
D gene: TRBD2
clone size: .
J gene: TRBJ2-4
V gene: TRBV30
CDR3 length: 15

CDR3 DNA: TGTGCCAGTAGTTATCCGGGACTAGCGAGCACAGATACGCAGTATTTT
CDR3 protein: CASSYPGLASTDTQYF
D gene: TRBD2
clone size: .
J gene: TRBJ2-3
V gene: TRBV19
CDR3 length: 16

CDR3 DNA: TGTGCCAGCAGCCACTATCGGGGAGATTACAATGAGCAGTTCTTC
CDR3 protein: CASSHYRGDYNEQFF
D gene: .
clone size: .
J gene: TRBJ2-1
V gene: TRBV14
CDR3 length: 15

CDR3 DNA: TGTGCCAGCAGCTTCCATGACAGGGGGGACACAGATACGCAGTATTTT
CDR3 protein: CASSFHDRGDTDTQYF
D gene: TRBD1
clone size: once
J gene: TRBJ2-3
V gene: TRBV11-1
CDR3 length: 16

CDR3 DNA: TGTGCCAGCAGTTACGACGGGGGGACCACTGAAGCTTTCTTT
CDR3 protein: CASSYDGGTTEAFF
D gene: .
clone size: .
J gene: TRBJ1-1
V gene: TRBV6-5
CDR3 length: 14

CDR3 DNA: TGTGCCAGCAGCTCCCGGGACAGAGTGACCGGGGAGCTGTTTTTT
CDR3 protein: CASSSRDRVTGELFF
D gene: TRBD1
clone size: once
J gene: TRBJ2-2
V gene: TRBV5-5
CDR3 length: 15

CDR3 DNA: TGCGCCAGCAGAAGGACAGTCATGAACACTGAAGCTTTCTTT
CDR3 protein: CASRRTVMNTEAFF
D gene: .
clone size: .
J gene: TRBJ1-1
V gene: TRBV4-1
CDR3 length: 14

CDR3 DNA: TGTGCCAGCAGCCAAGGACAGGGGCTCTACAATGAGCAGTTCTTC
CDR3 protein: CASSQGQGLYNEQFF
D gene: TRBD1
clone size: .
J gene: TRBJ2-1
V gene: TRBV3-1/TRBV3-2
CDR3 length: 15

CDR3 DNA: TGTGCCAGCAGCAGACTAGTCAATGAGCAGTTCTTC
CDR3 protein: CASSRLVNEQFF
D gene: .
clone size: many
J gene: TRBJ2-1
V gene: TRBV12-3/TRBV12-4
CDR3 length: 12

CDR3 DNA: TGTGGAAGCGGGAGGGCCGTCAATGAGCAGTTCTTC
CDR3 protein: CGSGRAVNEQFF
D gene: TRBD2
clone size: once
J gene: TRBJ2-1
V gene: TRBV7-8
CDR3 length: 12

CDR3 DNA: TGCGCCAGCAGCTTAATGGACAGCACTGAAGCTTTCTTT
CDR3 protein: CASSLMDSTEAFF
D gene: .
clone size: .
J gene: TRBJ1-1
V gene: TRBV5-1
CDR3 length: 13

CDR3 DNA: TGCGCCAGCAGCCAAGATCGGGGGGGCCCCGCGGTCACTGAAGCTTTCTTT
CDR3 protein: CASSQDRGGPAVTEAFF
D gene: .
clone size: .
J gene: TRBJ1-1
V gene: TRBV4-1
CDR3 length: 17

CDR3 DNA: TGCGCCAGCAGCCAGATTCCCGGGACTAGCGGTAATGAGCAGTTCTTC
CDR3 protein: CASSQIPGTSGNEQFF
D gene: TRBD2
clone size: .
J gene: TRBJ2-1
V gene: TRBV4-1
CDR3 length: 16

CDR3 DNA: TGTGCCAGCTCCCAAGAGGGGGGGTCGAGTCAGCCCCAGCATTTT
CDR3 protein: CASSQEGGSSQPQHF
D gene: .
clone size: .
J gene: TRBJ1-5
V gene: TRBV18
CDR3 length: 15

CDR3 DNA: TGTGCCACCAGCAGAGATCTCGGCGGTACGAACACCGGGGAGCTGTTTTTT
CDR3 protein: CATSRDLGGTNTGELFF
D gene: .
clone size: .
J gene: TRBJ2-2
V gene: TRBV15
CDR3 length: 17

CDR3 DNA: TGTGCCAGCAGCTGGGGGCTGGAAAACTCTGGGGCCAACGTCCTGACTTTC
CDR3 protein: CASSWGLENSGANVLTF
D gene: .
clone size: .
J gene: TRBJ2-6
V gene: TRBV13
CDR3 length: 17

CDR3 DNA: TGTGCCAGCAGTTTTTGGCTCAGGGGCCACGAGCAGTACTTC
CDR3 protein: CASSFWLRGHEQYF
D gene: .
clone size: .
J gene: TRBJ2-7
V gene: TRBV28
CDR3 length: 14

CDR3 DNA: TGTGCCAGCAGTGATGGGGCCGCACTAGCGGGAGATGGATACGAGCAGTACTTC
CDR3 protein: CASSDGAALAGDGYEQYF
D gene: TRBD2
clone size: .
J gene: TRBJ2-7
V gene: TRBV6-1
CDR3 length: 18

CDR3 DNA: TGTGCCAGCGCCGACAGGGTAGCCTACAATGAGCAGTTCTTC
CDR3 protein: CASADRVAYNEQFF
D gene: TRBD1
clone size: .
J gene: TRBJ2-1
V gene: TRBV28
CDR3 length: 14

CDR3 DNA: TGTGCCTGGACTGGCAGGGAAGCTTTCTTT
CDR3 protein: CAWTGREAFF
D gene: .
clone size: once
J gene: TRBJ1-1
V gene: TRBV30
CDR3 length: 10

CDR3 DNA: TGTGCCAGCAGCTATGGTCTAGCGGGGACAGATACGCAGTATTTT
CDR3 protein: CASSYGLAGTDTQYF
D gene: TRBD2
clone size: .
J gene: TRBJ2-3
V gene: TRBV5-4
CDR3 length: 15

CDR3 DNA: TGCGCCAGCAGATACCGGGACAGGGGCTACGAGCAGTACTTC
CDR3 protein: CASRYRDRGYEQYF
D gene: TRBD1
clone size: .
J gene: TRBJ2-7
V gene: TRBV5-1
CDR3 length: 14

CDR3 DNA: TGCGCCAGCAGCCAAGATCCTTCGGGAGGGCCCTCAGATACGCAGTATTTT
CDR3 protein: CASSQDPSGGPSDTQYF
D gene: TRBD2
clone size: .
J gene: TRBJ2-3
V gene: TRBV4-3
CDR3 length: 17

CDR3 DNA: TGTGCCAGCAGCGTAGCCCCCGGGGATGAAGCTTTCTTT
CDR3 protein: CASSVAPGDEAFF
D gene: .
clone size: .
J gene: TRBJ1-1
V gene: TRBV9
CDR3 length: 13

CDR3 DNA: TGTGCCAGCAGCGAAAGAAAGCCGGGACTAGCGGGAGAGATTTACGAGCAGTACTTC
CDR3 protein: CASSERKPGLAGEIYEQYF
D gene: .
clone size: .
J gene: TRBJ2-7
V gene: TRBV21-1
CDR3 length: 19

CDR3 DNA: TGTGCCATCAGCCGAACAGGGACTGAAGCTTTCTTT
CDR3 protein: CAISRTGTEAFF
D gene: .
clone size: .
J gene: TRBJ1-1
V gene: TRBV10-3
CDR3 length: 12

CDR3 DNA: TGTGCCAGCAGTTCGGGACAGGGGTATGGCTACACCTTC
CDR3 protein: CASSSGQGYGYTF
D gene: TRBD1
clone size: once
J gene: TRBJ1-2
V gene: TRBV12-3/TRBV12-4
CDR3 length: 13

CDR3 DNA: TGTGCCAGCAGCCCCGGGGACAGGCCCAAGCAGTTCTTC
CDR3 protein: CASSPGDRPKQFF
D gene: TRBD1
clone size: .
J gene: TRBJ2-1
V gene: TRBV7-9
CDR3 length: 13

CDR3 DNA: TGTGCCAGCAGCGGCGGAGACAGGGGATACGAGCAGTACTTC
CDR3 protein: CASSGGDRGYEQYF
D gene: TRBD1
clone size: .
J gene: TRBJ2-7
V gene: TRBV9
CDR3 length: 14